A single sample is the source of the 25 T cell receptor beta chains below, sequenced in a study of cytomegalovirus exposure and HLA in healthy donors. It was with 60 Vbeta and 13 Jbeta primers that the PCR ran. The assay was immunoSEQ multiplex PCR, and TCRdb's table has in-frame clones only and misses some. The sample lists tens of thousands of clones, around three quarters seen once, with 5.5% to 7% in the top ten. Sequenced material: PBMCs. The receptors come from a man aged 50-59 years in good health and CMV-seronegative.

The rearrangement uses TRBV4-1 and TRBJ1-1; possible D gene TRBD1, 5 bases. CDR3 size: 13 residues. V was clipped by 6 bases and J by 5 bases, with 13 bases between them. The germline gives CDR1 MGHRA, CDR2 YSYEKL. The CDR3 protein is CASRLQDQTEAFF. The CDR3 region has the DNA TGCGCCAGCAGGCTACAGGATCAGACTGAAGCTTTCTTT.

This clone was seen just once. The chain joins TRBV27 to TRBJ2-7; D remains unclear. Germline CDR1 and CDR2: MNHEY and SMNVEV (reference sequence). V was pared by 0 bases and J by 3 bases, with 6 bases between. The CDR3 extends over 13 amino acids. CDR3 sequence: CASSLSAGYEQYF. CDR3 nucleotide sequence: TGTGCCAGCAGTTTATCGGCTGGCTACGAGCAGTACTTC.

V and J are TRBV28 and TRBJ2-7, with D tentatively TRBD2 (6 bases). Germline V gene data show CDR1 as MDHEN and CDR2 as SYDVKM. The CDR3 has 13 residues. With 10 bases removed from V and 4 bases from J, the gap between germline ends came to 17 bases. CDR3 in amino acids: CATHQGLLYEQYF. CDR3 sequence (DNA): TGTGCCACCCATCAGGGACTTCTTTACGAGCAGTACTTC.

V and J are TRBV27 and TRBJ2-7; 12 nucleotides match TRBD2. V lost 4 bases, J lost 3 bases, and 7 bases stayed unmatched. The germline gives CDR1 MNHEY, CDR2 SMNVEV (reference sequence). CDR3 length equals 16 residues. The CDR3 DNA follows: TGTGCCAGCAGTTCAGCACTAGCGGGAGGACTCTACGAGCAGTACTTC. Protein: CASSSALAGGLYEQYF.

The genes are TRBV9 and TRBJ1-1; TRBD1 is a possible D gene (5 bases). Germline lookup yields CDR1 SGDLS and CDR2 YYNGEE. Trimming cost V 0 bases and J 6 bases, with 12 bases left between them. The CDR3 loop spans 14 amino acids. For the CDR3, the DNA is TGTGCCAGCAGCGTAGGGGGCAGCCCCGCTGAAGCTTTCTTT. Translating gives CASSVGGSPAEAFF. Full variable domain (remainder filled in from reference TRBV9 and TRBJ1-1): DSGVTQTPKHLITATGQRVTLRCSPRSGDLSVYWYQQSLDQGLQFLIQYYNGEERAKGNILERFSAQQFPDLHSELNLSSLELGDSALYFCASSVGGSPAEAFFGQGTRLTVV.

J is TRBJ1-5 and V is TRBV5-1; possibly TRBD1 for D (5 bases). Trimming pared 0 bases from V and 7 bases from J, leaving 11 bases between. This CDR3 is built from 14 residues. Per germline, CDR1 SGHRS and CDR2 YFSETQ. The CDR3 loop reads CASSLVPGNQPQHF. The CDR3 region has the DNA TGCGCCAGCAGCTTGGTCCCAGGGAACCAGCCCCAGCATTTT.

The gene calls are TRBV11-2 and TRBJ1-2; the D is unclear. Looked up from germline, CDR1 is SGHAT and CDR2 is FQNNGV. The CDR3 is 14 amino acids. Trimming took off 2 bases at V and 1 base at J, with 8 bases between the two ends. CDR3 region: CASSLFGVNYGYTF. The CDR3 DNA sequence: TGTGCCAGCAGCTTATTTGGAGTTAACTATGGCTACACCTTC.

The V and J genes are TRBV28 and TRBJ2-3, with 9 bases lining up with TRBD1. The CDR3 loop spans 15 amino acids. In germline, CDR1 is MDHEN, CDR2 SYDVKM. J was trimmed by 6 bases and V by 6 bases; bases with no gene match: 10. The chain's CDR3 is CASRGRDRAVDTQYF. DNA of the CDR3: TGTGCCAGCAGGGGGCGGGACAGGGCGGTTGATACGCAGTATTTT.

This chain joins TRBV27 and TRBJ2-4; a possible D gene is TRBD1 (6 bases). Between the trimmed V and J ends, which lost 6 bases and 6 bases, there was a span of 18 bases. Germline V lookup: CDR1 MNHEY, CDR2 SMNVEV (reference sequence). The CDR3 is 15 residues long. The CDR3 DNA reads TGTGCCAGCAGGACCATAGACAGGAGAACAAACATTCAGTACTTC. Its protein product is CASRTIDRRTNIQYF.

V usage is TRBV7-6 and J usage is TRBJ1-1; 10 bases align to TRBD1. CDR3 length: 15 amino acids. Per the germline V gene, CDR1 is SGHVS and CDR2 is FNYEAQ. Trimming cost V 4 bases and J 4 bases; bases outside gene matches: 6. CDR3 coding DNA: TGTGCCAGCAGCTCATCGGGACAGGGGATCACTGAAGCTTTCTTT. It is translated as CASSSSGQGITEAFF.

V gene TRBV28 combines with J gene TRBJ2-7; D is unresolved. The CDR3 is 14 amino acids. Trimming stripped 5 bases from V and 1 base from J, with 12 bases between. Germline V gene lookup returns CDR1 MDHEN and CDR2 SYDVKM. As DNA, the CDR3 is TGTGCCAGCAGTCTTACTACAATATCCTACGAGCAGTACTTC. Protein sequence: CASSLTTISYEQYF.

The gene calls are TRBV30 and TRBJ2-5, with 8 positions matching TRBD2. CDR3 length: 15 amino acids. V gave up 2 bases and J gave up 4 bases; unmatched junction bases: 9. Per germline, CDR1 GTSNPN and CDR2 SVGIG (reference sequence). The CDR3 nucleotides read TGTGCCTGGAGTCACAGCGGGAGTCTCGGAGAGACCCAGTACTTC. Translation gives CAWSHSGSLGETQYF.

The CDR3 bases are TGTGCCAGCAGCCCCGATCTAGCGGGAGATAAAAATGAGCAGTTCTTC. Translation gives CASSPDLAGDKNEQFF. The J gene is TRBJ2-1, the V gene TRBV11-3, with TRBD2 matching 10 bases. In germline, CDR1 is SGHNT, CDR2 YENEEA. J gave up 7 bases and V 5 bases, and 11 bases lay outside the gene matches. This CDR3 is 16 amino acids long.

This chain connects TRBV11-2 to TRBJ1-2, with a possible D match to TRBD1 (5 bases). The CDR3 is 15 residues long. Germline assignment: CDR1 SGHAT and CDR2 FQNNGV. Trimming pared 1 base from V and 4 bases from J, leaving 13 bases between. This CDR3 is CASSLGLGDSYGYTF. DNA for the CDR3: TGTGCCAGCAGCTTAGGACTCGGTGACAGCTATGGCTACACCTTC. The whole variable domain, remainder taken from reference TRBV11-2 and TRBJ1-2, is EAGVAQSPRYKIIEKRQSVAFWCNPISGHATLYWYQQILGQGPKLLIQFQNNGVVDDSQLPKDRFSAERLKGVDSTLKIQPAKLEDSAVYLCASSLGLGDSYGYTFGSGTRLTVV.

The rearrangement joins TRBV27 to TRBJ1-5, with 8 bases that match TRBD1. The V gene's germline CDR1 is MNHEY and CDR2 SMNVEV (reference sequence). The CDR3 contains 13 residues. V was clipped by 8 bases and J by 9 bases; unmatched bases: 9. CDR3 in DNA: TGTGCCAGCGGCTGGACAGGGCTTAGGCCCCAGCATTTT. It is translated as CASGWTGLRPQHF.

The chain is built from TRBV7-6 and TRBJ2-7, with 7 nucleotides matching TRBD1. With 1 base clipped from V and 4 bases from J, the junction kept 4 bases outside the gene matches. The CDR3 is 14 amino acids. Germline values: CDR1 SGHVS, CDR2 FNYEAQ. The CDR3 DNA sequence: TGTGCCAGCAGCTTAGGGGACAGCATATACGAGCAGTACTTC. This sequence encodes CASSLGDSIYEQYF.

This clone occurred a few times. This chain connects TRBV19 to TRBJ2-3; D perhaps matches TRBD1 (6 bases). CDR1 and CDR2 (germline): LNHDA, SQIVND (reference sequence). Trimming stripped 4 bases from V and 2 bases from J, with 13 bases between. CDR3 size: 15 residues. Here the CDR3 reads CASSTKDRFTDTQYF. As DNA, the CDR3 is TGTGCCAGTAGTACGAAGGACAGATTCACAGATACGCAGTATTTT.

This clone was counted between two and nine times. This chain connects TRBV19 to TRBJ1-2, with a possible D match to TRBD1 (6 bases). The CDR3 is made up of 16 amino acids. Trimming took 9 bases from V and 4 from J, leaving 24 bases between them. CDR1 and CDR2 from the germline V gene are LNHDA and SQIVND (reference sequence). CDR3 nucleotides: TGTGCCAGCAAATCCTCACCTGGACAGCTTCTCTATGGCTACACCTTC. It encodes CASKSSPGQLLYGYTF.

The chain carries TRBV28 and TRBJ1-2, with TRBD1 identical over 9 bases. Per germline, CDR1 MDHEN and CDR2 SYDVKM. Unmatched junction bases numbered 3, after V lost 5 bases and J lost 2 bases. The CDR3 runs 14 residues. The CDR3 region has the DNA TGTGCCAGCAGTCCACAGGGGGCCAACTATGGCTACACCTTC. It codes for CASSPQGANYGYTF.

The CDR3 spells CASSLDLGQELFF. Here the CDR3 DNA reads TGTGCCAGCAGCTTAGACTTAGGACAAGAGCTGTTTTTT. The chain is built from TRBV7-8 and TRBJ2-2, with D possibly matching TRBD1 (5 bases). The CDR3 extends over 13 amino acids. The V gene lost 1 base and the J gene lost 11 bases, with 11 bases spanning the gap. Per the germline V gene, CDR1 is SGHVS and CDR2 is FQNEAQ.

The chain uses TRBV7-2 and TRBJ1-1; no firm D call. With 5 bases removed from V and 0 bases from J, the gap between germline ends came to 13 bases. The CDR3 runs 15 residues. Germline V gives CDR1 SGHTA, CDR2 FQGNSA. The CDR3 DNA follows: TGTGCCAGCAGCCCCACGGTCGTGATGAACACTGAAGCTTTCTTT. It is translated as CASSPTVVMNTEAFF.

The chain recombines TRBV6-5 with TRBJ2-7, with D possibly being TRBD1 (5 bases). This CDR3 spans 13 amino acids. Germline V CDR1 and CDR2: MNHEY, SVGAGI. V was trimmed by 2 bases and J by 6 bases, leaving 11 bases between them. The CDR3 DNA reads TGTGCCAGCAGTTACCCGCAGGGTGGCGAGCAGTACTTC. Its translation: CASSYPQGGEQYF.

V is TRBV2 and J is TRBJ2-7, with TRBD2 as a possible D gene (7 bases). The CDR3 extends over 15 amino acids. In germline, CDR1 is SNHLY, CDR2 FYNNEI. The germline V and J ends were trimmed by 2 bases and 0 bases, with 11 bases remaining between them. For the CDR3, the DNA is TGTGCCAGCAGTGAACGCGGGGGCCTCTCCTACGAGCAGTACTTC. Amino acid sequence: CASSERGGLSYEQYF.

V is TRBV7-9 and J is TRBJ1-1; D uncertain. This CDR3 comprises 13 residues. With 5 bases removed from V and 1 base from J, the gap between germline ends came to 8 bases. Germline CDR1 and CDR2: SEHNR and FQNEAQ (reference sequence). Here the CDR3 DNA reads TGTGCCAGCAGCCGGGGAGCGAACACTGAAGCTTTCTTT. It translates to CASSRGANTEAFF.

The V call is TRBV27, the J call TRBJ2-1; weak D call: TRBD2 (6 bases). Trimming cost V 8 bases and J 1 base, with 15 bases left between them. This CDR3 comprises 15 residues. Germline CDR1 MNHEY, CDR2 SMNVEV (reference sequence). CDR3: CASGFHRGSYNEQFF. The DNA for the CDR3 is TGTGCCAGCGGATTCCACCGGGGGTCCTACAATGAGCAGTTCTTC.